This TCR beta chain was profiled in a study of response to subunit inactivated influenza vaccine (dated by TCRdb to the late 2010s). Looking at the study overall: Deep quantitative profiling of the T cell receptor repertoire was used in the study to follow responses to a trivalent subunit inactivated influenza vaccine.

Preparation of the library involved RT-PCR. Sequencing instrument: Illumina HiSeq 2500. Through fastp at Q25 and MiXCR, TCRdb rebuilt clones from the public reads, retaining in-frame beta chains. Identical CDR3 protein sequences are pooled into one entry, listed with their most common genes and DNA. This sample gives 550,000 to 800,000 distinct CDR3 sequences in total; 15% to 18% of them show up just once. Clones ranked in the top ten supply around a tenth of the sample. The CDR3 runs 16 amino acids, cysteine and phenylalanine included. The sequence is cut down to CDR3 DNA, 48 bases in frame from base 1. Relative to germline, V is 4 bases shorter and J is 2 bases shorter, with 18 bases between their ends. Per the germline V gene, SGDLS is the CDR1 and YYNGEE is the CDR2. This clonotype showed up many times. Its antigen is not yet known. Per-base qualities were not stored, and no clone one base away is much larger.

Summary of the overall study and its limitations: The authors proposed that each seasonal influenza vaccination may bring in only a limited number of new T cells.

The rearrangement combines TRBV9 with TRBJ2-5, and perhaps TRBD1 as D gene, on 6 matching bases. The specimen was PBMCs from blood, collected approximately 12 days after vaccination. This TCR was recovered from a man between 45 and 60 years old who received an inactivated influenza vaccine. Donor details come from another sample of the same person, matched by shared clones. The DNA sequence is given as TGTGCCAGCAGCCCCTCTGTAGCAGGGGCACAAGAGACCCAGTACTTC. The translation is CASSPSVAGAQETQYF.